This entry lists 13 T cell receptor beta chains sequenced from one sample in a study of CD8 T cells in ankylosing spondylitis. TCRdb reanalysed the 5' RACE reads using MiXCR and keeps one entry per CDR3 protein. The repertoire has 130,000 or so distinct CDR3 sequences, roughly 6.6% of them found once; the top ten carry 9.5% to 15%. Sequenced input: blood, either unsorted or a sorted T cell fraction (not recorded which). Source of these receptors: a male donor with ankylosing spondylitis or in good health (not recorded which).

Of note for this clonotype: A much more abundant neighbour one base away suggests this may be a read error. The chain is built from TRBV10-3 and TRBJ2-4; D remains ambiguous. CDR1 is ENHRY, CDR2 SYGVKD, per germline. The CDR3 consists of 15 residues. Here the CDR3 reads CAISVDPAAKNIKYF. CDR3 bases: TGTGCCATCAGTGTGGATCCGGCAGCCAAAAACATTAAGTACTTC.

In its sample, this clonotype was seen many times. The chain combines TRBV12-3 or TRBV12-4 with TRBJ2-7, with a weak D call TRBD1 (5 bases). V lost 5 bases and J 2 bases, leaving 10 bases between the germline ends. The CDR3 consists of 13 residues. The chain's CDR3 is CASSLRQTYEQYF. Written as DNA, the CDR3 is TGTGCCAGCAGTCTCCGACAGACCTACGAGCAGTACTTC.

This clonotype was observed many times. This chain links TRBV7-2 with TRBJ2-4; 7 bases align to TRBD2. Germline V CDR1 and CDR2: SGHTA, FQGNSA. The CDR3 contains 14 residues. With 5 bases clipped from V and 7 bases from J, the junction kept 8 bases outside the gene matches. The CDR3 nucleotides read TGTGCCAGCAGCACCCCGGGGGGAGGGAACATTCAGTACTTC. This translates into CASSTPGGGNIQYF.

Many counts were recorded for this clonotype. The chain combines TRBV20-1 with TRBJ2-7, with 10 nucleotides matching TRBD1. This CDR3 has 15 residues. Germline V CDR1 and CDR2: DFQATT, SNEGSKA (reference sequence). V lost 3 bases to trimming and J lost 2 bases; unmatched junction nucleotides: 7. CDR3 sequence reads: CSASMGTGATYEQYF. DNA for the CDR3: TGCAGTGCTAGTATGGGGACAGGGGCTACCTACGAGCAGTACTTC.

This clonotype was counted ten times or more. DNA for the CDR3: TGTGCCAGCAGCCGCAAACAAGCTAGGGGGAGCTTCTACGAGCAGTACTTC. Translated: CASSRKQARGSFYEQYF. The rearrangement joins TRBV7-2 to TRBJ2-7; D is perhaps TRBD1 (6 bases). The CDR3 runs 17 residues. V lost 5 bases and J lost 3, with 23 bases in between. Per germline, CDR1 SGHTA and CDR2 FQGNSA. The full variable domain, its missing parts supplied by reference TRBV7-2 and TRBJ2-7, is GAGVSQSPSNKVTEKGKDVELRCDPISGHTALYWYRQSLGQGLEFLIYFQGNSAPDKSGLPSDRFSAERTGGSVSTLTIQRTQQEDSAVYLCASSRKQARGSFYEQYFGPGTRLTVT.

This clonotype came up many times. The chain carries TRBV5-1 and TRBJ2-3; the D is unclear. V was clipped by 1 base and J by 6 bases, with 9 bases between them. This CDR3 has 13 residues. Germline lookup yields CDR1 SGHRS and CDR2 YFSETQ. The CDR3, as DNA: TGCGCCAGCAGCTTGTGGGTAACCGATACGCAGTATTTT. It translates to CASSLWVTDTQYF. The full variable domain, in which reference TRBV5-1 and TRBJ2-3 provide the parts outside the CDR3, is KAGVTQTPRYLIKTRGQQVTLSCSPISGHRSVSWYQQTPGQGLQFLFEYFSETQRNKGNFPGRFSGRQFSNSRSEMNVSTLELGDSALYLCASSLWVTDTQYFGPGTRLTVL.

This clonotype was recorded many times. The chain employs TRBV20-1 and TRBJ1-4; unclear D gene. CDR3 length equals 15 residues. Per the germline V gene, CDR1 is DFQATT and CDR2 is SNEGSKA (reference sequence). V gave up 0 bases and J gave up 4 bases, with 12 bases separating them. This CDR3 is CSARDTVSGNEKLFF. CDR3 nucleotide sequence: TGCAGTGCTAGAGATACAGTCAGTGGTAATGAAAAACTGTTTTTT.

This clonotype showed up many times. The chain is built from TRBV7-2 and TRBJ1-1, with 9 bases lining up with TRBD1. CDR1 and CDR2 (germline): SGHTA, FQGNSA. J was trimmed by 4 bases and V by 4 bases; bases with no gene match: 7. The CDR3 has 15 amino acids. The CDR3 bases are TGTGCCAGCAGCTGGACAGGGGTAGGAGGCACTGAAGCTTTCTTT. Translated: CASSWTGVGGTEAFF. Drawing the rest from reference TRBV7-2 and TRBJ1-1, the complete variable domain is GAGVSQSPSNKVTEKGKDVELRCDPISGHTALYWYRQSLGQGLEFLIYFQGNSAPDKSGLPSDRFSAERTGGSVSTLTIQRTQQEDSAVYLCASSWTGVGGTEAFFGQGTRLTVV.

V is TRBV5-5 and J is TRBJ2-7; D is ambiguous. This CDR3 is built from 15 residues. The V gene lost 4 bases and the J gene lost 2 bases, with 16 bases spanning the gap. CDR1 SGHKS and CDR2 YYEKEE come from the germline V gene (reference sequence). The CDR3 spells CASSPLSWTTYEQYF. The CDR3 nucleotides are TGTGCCAGCAGCCCCTTGTCGTGGACGACCTACGAGCAGTACTTC.

At least ten counts were recorded for this clonotype. The CDR3: CSASILAGVIYEQYF. In nucleotides, the CDR3 is TGCAGTGCTAGTATCCTAGCGGGGGTCATTTACGAGCAGTACTTC. The V and J genes are TRBV20-1 and TRBJ2-7; TRBD2 agrees at 10 bases. Germline V gives CDR1 DFQATT, CDR2 SNEGSKA (reference sequence). This CDR3 has 15 amino acids. V trimming: 3 bases; J trimming: 4 bases; junction bases outside the gene matches: 9.

This clonotype has just a few counts. The chain uses TRBV7-2 and TRBJ1-5; 7 bases match TRBD1. CDR3 length: 15 residues. The V gene end was trimmed by 3 bases and the J gene end by 6 bases; junction bases not matched to a gene: 8. From germline, CDR1 is SGHTA and CDR2 FQGNSA. CDR3 sequence: CASSFGQGVGQPQHF. DNA of the CDR3: TGTGCCAGCAGCTTCGGGCAGGGGGTGGGTCAGCCCCAGCATTTT.

This clonotype was observed at least ten times. This sequence joins TRBV28 and TRBJ2-1; 12 bases fit TRBD2. Germline V CDR1 and CDR2: MDHEN, SYDVKM. This CDR3 has 15 residues. V dropped 0 bases and J dropped 15; count of bases not matched to a gene: 9. DNA of the CDR3: TGTGCCAGCAGTTTATGGACTAGCGGGAGTCGTAGGCTGTTCTTC. Translated: CASSLWTSGSRRLFF.

The table lists this clonotype with a few counts. V and J are TRBV29-1 and TRBJ1-5; the D gene is possibly TRBD1 (5 bases). The germline V and J ends were trimmed by 5 bases and 7 bases, with 12 bases remaining between them. Germline V gives CDR1 SQVTM, CDR2 ANQGSEA. The CDR3 has 12 residues. In DNA, the CDR3 is TGCAGCGTTTCAGGGATGGGGCAGCCCCAGCATTTT. It is translated as CSVSGMGQPQHF.